This T cell receptor beta chain was found in a study of T cells in Graves' hyperthyroidism and ophthalmopathy. For the study at large: Peripheral blood was secured at the point of initial diagnosis, before any treatment.

About this clonotype: What it binds is unknown.

The germline V gene has CDR1 SGDLS and CDR2 YYNGEE. CDR3 length: 15 amino acids. J was trimmed by 6 bases and V by 0 bases; bases with no gene match: 5. RNA transcripts provided the source from which TCR beta CDR3 regions were amplified. TCR CDR3 regions were first amplified by RT-PCR with HTBI primers. TCRdb reprocessed the multiplex PCR reads via MiXCR and lists one record per CDR3 protein. The profile shows hundreds of thousands of distinct CDR3 sequences, around 20% of them singletons. For ophthalmopathy patients, the Clinical Activity Score was at least 3 and the NOSPECS grade at least 4; duration was under 3 months. Isolation of PBMCs was performed on 8.5 to 10 ml fresh peripheral blood. Broader study findings: Model-based prediction identified ophthalmopathy a median around 6.5 months prior to its onset.

The receptor comes from a young man with Graves' ophthalmopathy. The V and J genes are TRBV9 and TRBJ2-1, with TRBD2 matching over 8 bases. The specimen was blood. The CDR3 is CASSVVSGRGNEQFF. CDR3 sequence (DNA): TGTGCCAGCAGCGTAGTCAGCGGGAGAGGCAATGAGCAGTTCTTC. The full variable domain, completed using reference TRBV9 and TRBJ2-1, is DSGVTQTPKHLITATGQRVTLRCSPRSGDLSVYWYQQSLDQGLQFLIQYYNGEERAKGNILERFSAQQFPDLHSELNLSSLELGDSALYFCASSVVSGRGNEQFFGPGTRLTVL.